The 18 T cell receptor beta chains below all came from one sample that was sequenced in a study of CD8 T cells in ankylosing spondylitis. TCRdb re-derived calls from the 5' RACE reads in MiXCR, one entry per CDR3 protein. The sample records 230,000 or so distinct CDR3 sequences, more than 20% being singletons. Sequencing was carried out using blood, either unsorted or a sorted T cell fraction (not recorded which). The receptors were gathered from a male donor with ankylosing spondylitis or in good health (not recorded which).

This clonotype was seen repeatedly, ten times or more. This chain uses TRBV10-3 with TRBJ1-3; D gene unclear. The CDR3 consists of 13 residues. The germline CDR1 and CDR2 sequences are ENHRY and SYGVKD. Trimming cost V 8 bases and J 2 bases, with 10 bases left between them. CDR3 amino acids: CAILTETGNTIYF. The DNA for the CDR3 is TGTGCCATCTTGACTGAGACTGGAAACACCATATATTTT.

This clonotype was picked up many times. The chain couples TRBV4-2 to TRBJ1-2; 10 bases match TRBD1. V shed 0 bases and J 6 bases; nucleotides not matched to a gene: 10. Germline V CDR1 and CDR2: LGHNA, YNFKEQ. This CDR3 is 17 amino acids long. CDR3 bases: TGTGCCAGCAGCCAAGATCTGCGGACAGGGGGGGCCAATGGCTACACCTTC. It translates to CASSQDLRTGGANGYTF.

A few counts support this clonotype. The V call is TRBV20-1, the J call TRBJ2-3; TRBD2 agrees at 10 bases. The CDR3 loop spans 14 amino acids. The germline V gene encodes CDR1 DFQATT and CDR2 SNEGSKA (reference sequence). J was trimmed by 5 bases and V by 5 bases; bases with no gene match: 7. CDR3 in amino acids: CSAPLAGVGDTQYF. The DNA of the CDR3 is TGCAGTGCTCCCCTAGCGGGGGTGGGAGATACGCAGTATTTT.

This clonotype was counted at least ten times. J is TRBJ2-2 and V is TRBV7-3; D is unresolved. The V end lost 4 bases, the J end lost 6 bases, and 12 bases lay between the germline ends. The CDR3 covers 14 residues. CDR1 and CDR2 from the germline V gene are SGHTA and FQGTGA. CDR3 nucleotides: TGTGCCAGCAGCTCCGAATATGGGTCCGGGGAGCTGTTTTTT. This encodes CASSSEYGSGELFF.

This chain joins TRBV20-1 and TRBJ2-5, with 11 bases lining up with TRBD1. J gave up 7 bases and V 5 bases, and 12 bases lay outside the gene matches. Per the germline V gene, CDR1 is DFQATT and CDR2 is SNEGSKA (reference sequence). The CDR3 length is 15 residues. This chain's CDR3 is CSAQPGQGARGTQYF. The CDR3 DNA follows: TGCAGTGCTCAACCCGGACAGGGGGCGCGGGGGACCCAGTACTTC.

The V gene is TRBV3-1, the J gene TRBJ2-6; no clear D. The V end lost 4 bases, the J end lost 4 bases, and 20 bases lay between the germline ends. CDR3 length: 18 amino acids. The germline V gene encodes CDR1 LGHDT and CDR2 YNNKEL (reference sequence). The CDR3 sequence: CASSPREAVRVGANVLTF. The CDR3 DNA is TGTGCCAGCAGCCCCCGCGAGGCCGTCCGAGTCGGGGCCAACGTCCTGACTTTC.

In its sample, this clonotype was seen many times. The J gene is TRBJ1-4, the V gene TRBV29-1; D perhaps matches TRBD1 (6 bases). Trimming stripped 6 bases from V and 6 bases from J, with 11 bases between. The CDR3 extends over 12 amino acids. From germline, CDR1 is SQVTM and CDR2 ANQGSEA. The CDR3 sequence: CSVTGRDEKLFF. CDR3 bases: TGCAGCGTGACAGGACGAGATGAAAAACTGTTTTTT.

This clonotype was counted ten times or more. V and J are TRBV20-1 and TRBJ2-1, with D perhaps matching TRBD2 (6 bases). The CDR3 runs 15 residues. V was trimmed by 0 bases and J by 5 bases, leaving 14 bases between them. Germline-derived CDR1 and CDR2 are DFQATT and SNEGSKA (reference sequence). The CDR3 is CSARDPGVTHNEQFF. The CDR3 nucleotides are TGCAGTGCTAGAGATCCGGGGGTGACCCACAATGAGCAGTTCTTC.

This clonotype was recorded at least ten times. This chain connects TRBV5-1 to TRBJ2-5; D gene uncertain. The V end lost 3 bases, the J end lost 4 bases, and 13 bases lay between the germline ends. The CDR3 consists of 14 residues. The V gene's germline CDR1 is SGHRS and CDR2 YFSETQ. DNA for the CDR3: TGCGCCAGCAGCTGGACCCTAGACACAGAGACCCAGTACTTC. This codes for CASSWTLDTETQYF. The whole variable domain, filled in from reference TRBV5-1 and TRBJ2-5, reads KAGVTQTPRYLIKTRGQQVTLSCSPISGHRSVSWYQQTPGQGLQFLFEYFSETQRNKGNFPGRFSGRQFSNSRSEMNVSTLELGDSALYLCASSWTLDTETQYFGPGTRLLVL.

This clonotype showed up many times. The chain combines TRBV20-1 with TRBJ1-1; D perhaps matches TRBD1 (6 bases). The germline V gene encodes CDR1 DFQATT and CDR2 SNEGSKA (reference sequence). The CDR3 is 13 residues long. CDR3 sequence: CRVPQGQGTEAFF. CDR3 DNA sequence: TGCAGGGTCCCCCAGGGGCAGGGGACTGAAGCTTTCTTT.

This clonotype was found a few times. The CDR3 DNA reads as TGCAGTGCTAGTAAGGGGGTCCAAGAGACCCAGTACTTC. Translated, it gives CSASKGVQETQYF. The chain recombines TRBV20-1 with TRBJ2-5, with D possibly matching TRBD1 (6 bases). Trimming took 3 bases from V and 1 from J, leaving 9 bases between them. Germline CDR1 is DFQATT and CDR2 is SNEGSKA (reference sequence). This CDR3 is built from 13 residues.

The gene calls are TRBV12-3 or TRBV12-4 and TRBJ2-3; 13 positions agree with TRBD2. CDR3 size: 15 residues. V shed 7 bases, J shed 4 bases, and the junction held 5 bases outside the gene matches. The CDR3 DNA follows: TGTGCCAGCACCCGAACTAGCGGGGGGGCAGATACGCAGTATTTT. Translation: CASTRTSGGADTQYF.

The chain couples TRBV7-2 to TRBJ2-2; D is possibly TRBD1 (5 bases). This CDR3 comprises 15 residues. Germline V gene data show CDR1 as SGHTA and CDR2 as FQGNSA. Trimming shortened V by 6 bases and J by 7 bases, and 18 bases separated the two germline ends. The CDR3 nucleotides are TGTGCCAGCAGGCGACGAGCAGGGATCGACGGGGAGCTGTTTTTT. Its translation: CASRRRAGIDGELFF.

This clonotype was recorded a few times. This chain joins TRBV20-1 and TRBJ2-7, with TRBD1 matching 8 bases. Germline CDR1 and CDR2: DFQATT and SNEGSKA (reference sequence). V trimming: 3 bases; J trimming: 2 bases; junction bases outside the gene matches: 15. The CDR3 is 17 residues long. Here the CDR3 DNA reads TGCAGTGCTAGTCGGGCGGCAGGGGGCTTTTCCCCCTACGAGCAGTACTTC. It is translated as CSASRAAGGFSPYEQYF.

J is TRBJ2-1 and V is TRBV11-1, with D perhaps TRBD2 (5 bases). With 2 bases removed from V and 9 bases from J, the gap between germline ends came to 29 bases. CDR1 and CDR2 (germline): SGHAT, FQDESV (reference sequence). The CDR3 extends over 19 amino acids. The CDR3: CASSLSRGPSSRFRGEQFF. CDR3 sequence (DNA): TGTGCCAGCAGCTTATCCCGGGGTCCTAGTTCCAGATTTCGTGGTGAGCAGTTCTTC.

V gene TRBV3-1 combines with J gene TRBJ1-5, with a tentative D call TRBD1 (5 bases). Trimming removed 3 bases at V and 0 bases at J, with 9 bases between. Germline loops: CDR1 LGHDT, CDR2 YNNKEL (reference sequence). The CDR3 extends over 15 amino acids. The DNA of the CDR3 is TGTGCCAGCAGCCAGGGGACTTATAGCAATCAGCCCCAGCATTTT. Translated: CASSQGTYSNQPQHF.

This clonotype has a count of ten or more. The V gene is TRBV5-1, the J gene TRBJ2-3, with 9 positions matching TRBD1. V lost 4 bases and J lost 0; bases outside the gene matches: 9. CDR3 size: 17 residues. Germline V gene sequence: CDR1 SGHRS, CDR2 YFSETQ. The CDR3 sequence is CASSRTGAGLSTDTQYF. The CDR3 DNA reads TGCGCCAGCAGCAGGACAGGGGCTGGTCTAAGCACAGATACGCAGTATTTT.

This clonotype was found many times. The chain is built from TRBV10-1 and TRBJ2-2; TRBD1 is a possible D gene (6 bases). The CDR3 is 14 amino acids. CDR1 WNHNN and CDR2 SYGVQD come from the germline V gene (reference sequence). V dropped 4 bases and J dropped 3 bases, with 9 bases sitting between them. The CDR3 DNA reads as TGCGCCAGCAGTGTAGGGGGAGACACCGGGGAGCTGTTTTTT. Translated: CASSVGGDTGELFF.